This is a list of T cell receptor beta chains from one sample in a study of blood T cell repertoires in COVID-19. The assay was immunoSEQ multiplex PCR, and TCRdb's table has in-frame clones only and misses some. The data show 150,000 to 200,000 clones, approximately 88% seen once. The sequencing sample was made of peripheral blood. The receptors stem from a woman aged 80 or over with active or convalescent COVID-19. The CDR3 runs from the conserved cysteine through the conserved F or W. The D gene is left open where the match is weak. The listing skips clone size in some rows; elsewhere it reads once, few, many or a size class.

v_call	d_call	clone_size	j_call	cdr3_nt	cdr3_aa
TRBV11-2	.	.	TRBJ1-1	TGTGCCAGCAGCTTAGTACGAGGGGGAATGAACACTGAAGCTTTCTTT	CASSLVRGGMNTEAFF
TRBV19	TRBD2	.	TRBJ2-1	TGTGCCAGTAGAAGACTAGCGGGGGGGTACAATGAGCAGTTCTTC	CASRRLAGGYNEQFF
TRBV7-3	TRBD1	.	TRBJ1-6	TGTGCCAGCAGCTTAAGACAGGGGTATAATTCACCCCTCCACTTT	CASSLRQGYNSPLHF
TRBV6-4	.	.	TRBJ2-3	TGTGCCAGCAGTGAAAAAGGGGGGGGTGGCACAGATACGCAGTATTTT	CASSEKGGGGTDTQYF
TRBV5-4	.	.	TRBJ1-2	TGTGCCAGCAGCTTGGCCTACGTCAGGAACTATGGCTACACCTTC	CASSLAYVRNYGYTF
TRBV6-1	.	.	TRBJ1-3	TGTGCCAGCAGTGAAACCCTACAGGGTTCTGGAAACACCATATATTTT	CASSETLQGSGNTIYF
TRBV5-5	.	.	TRBJ2-7	TGTGCCAGCAGCTTGTGGGGGGATTCCTCCTACGAGCAGTACTTC	CASSLWGDSSYEQYF
TRBV5-4	.	.	TRBJ2-3	TGTGCCAGCAGCTTGCGTGTCGGGGAGGCAGATACGCAGTATTTT	CASSLRVGEADTQYF
TRBV5-4	TRBD1	.	TRBJ1-1	TGTGCCAGCAGCCTGGACAGGGGAATGAACACTGAAGCTTTCTTT	CASSLDRGMNTEAFF
TRBV28	.	.	TRBJ1-3	TGTGCCAGCAGTTTGAAGGTTCGGGCTGGAAACACCATATATTTT	CASSLKVRAGNTIYF
TRBV7-2	.	.	TRBJ2-5	TGTGCCAGCAGCCCGGGACTCCCGCAGAGGGAGACCCAGTACTTC	CASSPGLPQRETQYF
TRBV27	TRBD2	.	TRBJ2-1	TGTGCCAGCAGTTTCGAGCGGGGGGCTAGTAATGAGCAGTTCTTC	CASSFERGASNEQFF
TRBV2	TRBD1	.	TRBJ1-2	TGTGCCAGCAGTGACGTGGACAGGCCTCCGGGAGGCTACACCTTC	CASSDVDRPPGGYTF
TRBV25-1	TRBD1	.	TRBJ1-3	TGTGCCAGCAGTGGAGGGACAGTCTCTGGAAACACCATATATTTT	CASSGGTVSGNTIYF
TRBV19	TRBD1	.	TRBJ1-2	TGTGCCAGTAGCGCGGGACAGGGGGCAAACTATGGCTACACCTTC	CASSAGQGANYGYTF
TRBV11-3	.	.	TRBJ2-3	TGTGCCAGCAGCTTAAGCGGAGATACGCAGTATTTT	CASSLSGDTQYF
TRBV6-5	TRBD1	.	TRBJ1-3	TGTGCCAGCAGTTCACGGCAGGGGGTTAGGGGAAACACCATATATTTT	CASSSRQGVRGNTIYF
TRBV5-1	.	once	TRBJ2-1	TGCGCCAGCAGCTTGGAGGGGGGGCCATCCAATGAGCAGTTCTTC	CASSLEGGPSNEQFF
TRBV6-6	TRBD1	.	TRBJ1-2	TGTGCCAGCAGTGACTATTCACAGGGGGTTAACTATGGCTACACCTTC	CASSDYSQGVNYGYTF
TRBV9	.	once	TRBJ1-2	TGTGCCAGCAGTTTGGGACTAATGCAGGACGGTGGCTACACCTTC	CASSLGLMQDGGYTF